This T cell receptor beta chain was recovered during a study of cytomegalovirus exposure and HLA in healthy donors. The study's findings and limits: Earlier analysis yielded a pattern in which most TCR beta V segments were productive about 90% or about 30% of the time.

This clone appeared a few times. No antigen is known for it. The length of the CDR3 is 14 residues. The germline CDR1 and CDR2 sequences are SNHLY and FYNNEI. Trimming shortened V by 8 bases and J by 0 bases, and 14 bases separated the two germline ends. A multiplex PCR was run with 60 Vbeta primers and 13 Jbeta primers. Only in-frame clones appear in the TCRdb table, and some are missing; sequencing was by immunoSEQ multiplex PCR. This table has under 200,000 clones, approximately 77% appearing once. Sequencing was done on a sample of PBMCs. The sequence came from a male donor in good health and CMV-seropositive. This chain links TRBV2 with TRBJ2-7; D is perhaps TRBD1 (5 bases). The CDR3 here is CASDGHWPSYEQYF. CDR3 DNA: TGTGCCAGCGATGGACACTGGCCCTCCTACGAGCAGTACTTC.